This T cell receptor beta chain was obtained from a study of shared clonotypes between healthy human individuals. CD45RO-negative CD8 cells positively selected for CCR7 made up the naive population, which excluded terminally differentiated effector memory CD45RA+ cells. Sequencing was performed with immunoSEQ multiplex PCR; in TCRdb, only in-frame clones are kept and a portion is missing. The table has over 750,000 clones, roughly 96% seen once. The TCR comes from a man aged 25-45 years in good health. The sample consisted of naive CD8+ T cells sorted from blood.

CDR3 bases: TGTGCCAGCAGCCGAAGGGGCTACGAGCAGTACTTC. This gives the protein CASSRRGYEQYF. The chain employs TRBV7-9 and TRBJ2-7, with a weak D call TRBD1 (5 bases). Germline CDR1 is SEHNR and CDR2 is FQNEAQ (reference sequence). The CDR3 sequence is 12 residues long. V was trimmed by 5 bases and J by 3 bases, leaving 8 bases between them. The full variable domain, its missing parts supplied by reference TRBV7-9 and TRBJ2-7, is DTGVSQNPRHKITKRGQNVTFRCDPISEHNRLYWYRQTLGQGPEFLTYFQNEAQLEKSRLLSDRFSAERPKGSFSTLEIQRTEQGDSAMYLCASSRRGYEQYFGPGTRLTVT.